This T cell receptor (beta chain) was found in a study of T cell repertoires in cytomegalovirus infection. This CDR3 has 14 amino acids. Trimming left V 1 base short and J 0 bases short, with 5 bases between. Per germline, CDR1 SGHVS and CDR2 FNYEAQ. About this clonotype itself: Antigen: not known.

In TCRdb, the reads were re-called with MiXCR into one record per CDR3 protein. The sample records some 920,000 distinct CDR3 sequences, roughly a third being singletons. The V call is TRBV7-6, the J call TRBJ2-3, with D uncertain. The sequencing used cultured CD8+ T cells from PBMCs, collected from culture after CMV antigen stimulation. The TCR comes from a human donor in good health (CMV status not recorded). Some clones in this sample may be carry-over from other donors' samples. The CDR3 is CASSLVQSTDTQYF. As DNA, the CDR3 is TGTGCCAGCAGCTTAGTCCAGAGCACAGATACGCAGTATTTT. Using reference TRBV7-6 and TRBJ2-3 for the parts outside the CDR3, the full variable domain is GAGVSQSPRYKVTKRGQDVALRCDPISGHVSLYWYRQALGQGPEFLTYFNYEAQQDKSGLPNDRFSAERPEGSISTLTIQRTEQRDSAMYRCASSLVQSTDTQYFGPGTRLTVL.